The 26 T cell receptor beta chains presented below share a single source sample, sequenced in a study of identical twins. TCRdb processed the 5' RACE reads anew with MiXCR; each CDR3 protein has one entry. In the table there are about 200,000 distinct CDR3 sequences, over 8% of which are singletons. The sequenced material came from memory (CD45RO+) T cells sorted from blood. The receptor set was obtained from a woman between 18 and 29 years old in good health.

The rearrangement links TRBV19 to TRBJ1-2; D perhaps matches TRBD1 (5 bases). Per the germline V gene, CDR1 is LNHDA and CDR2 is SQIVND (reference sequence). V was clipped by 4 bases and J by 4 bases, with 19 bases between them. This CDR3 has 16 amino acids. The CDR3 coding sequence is TGTGCCAGTAGTACGGACCGGGACCCGGAGAGCTATGGCTACACCTTC. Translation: CASSTDRDPESYGYTF.

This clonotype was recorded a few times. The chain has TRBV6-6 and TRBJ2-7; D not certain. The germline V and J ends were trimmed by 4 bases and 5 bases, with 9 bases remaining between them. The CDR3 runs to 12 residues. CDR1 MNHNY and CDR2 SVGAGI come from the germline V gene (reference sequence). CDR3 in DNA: TGTGCCAGCAGTTCATTTCAGGACGAGCAGTACTTC. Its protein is CASSSFQDEQYF.

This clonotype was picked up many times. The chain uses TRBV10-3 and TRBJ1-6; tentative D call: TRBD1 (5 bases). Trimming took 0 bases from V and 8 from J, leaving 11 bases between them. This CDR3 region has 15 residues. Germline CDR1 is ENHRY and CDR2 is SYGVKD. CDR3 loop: CAISESNQGHSPLHF. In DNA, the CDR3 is TGTGCCATCAGTGAGTCGAACCAGGGACATTCACCCCTCCACTTT.

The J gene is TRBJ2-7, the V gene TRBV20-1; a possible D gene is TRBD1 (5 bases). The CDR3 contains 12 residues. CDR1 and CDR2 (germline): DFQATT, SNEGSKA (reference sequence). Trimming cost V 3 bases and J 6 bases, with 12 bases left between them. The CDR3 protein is CSASEWGSEQYF. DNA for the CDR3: TGCAGTGCTAGTGAATGGGGCTCCGAGCAGTACTTC.

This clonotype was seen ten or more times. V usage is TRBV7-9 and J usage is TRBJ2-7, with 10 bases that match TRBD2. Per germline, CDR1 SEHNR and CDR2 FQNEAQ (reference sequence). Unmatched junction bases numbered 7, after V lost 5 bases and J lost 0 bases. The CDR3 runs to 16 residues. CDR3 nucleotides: TGTGCCAGCAGCCCACTAGCGGGGAGGGCCTCCTACGAGCAGTACTTC. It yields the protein CASSPLAGRASYEQYF.

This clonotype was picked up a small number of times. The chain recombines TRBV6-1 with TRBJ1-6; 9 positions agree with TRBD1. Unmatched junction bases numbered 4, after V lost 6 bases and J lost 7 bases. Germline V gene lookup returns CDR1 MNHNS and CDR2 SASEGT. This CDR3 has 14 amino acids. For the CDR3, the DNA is TGTGCCAGCAGCAGGACAGGGGACAATTCACCCCTCCACTTT. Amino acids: CASSRTGDNSPLHF.

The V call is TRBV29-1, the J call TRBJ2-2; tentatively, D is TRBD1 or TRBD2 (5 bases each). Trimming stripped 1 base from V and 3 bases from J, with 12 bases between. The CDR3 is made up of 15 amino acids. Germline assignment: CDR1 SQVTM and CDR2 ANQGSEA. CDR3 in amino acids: CSVEVARGHTGELFF. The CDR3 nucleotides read TGCAGCGTTGAAGTCGCCCGGGGCCACACCGGGGAGCTGTTTTTT.

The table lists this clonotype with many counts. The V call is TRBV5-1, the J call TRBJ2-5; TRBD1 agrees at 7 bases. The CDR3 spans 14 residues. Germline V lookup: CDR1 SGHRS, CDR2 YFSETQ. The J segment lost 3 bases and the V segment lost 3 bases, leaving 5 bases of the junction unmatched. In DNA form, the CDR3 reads TGCGCCAGCAGCTACTCCGGGACAGAAGAGACCCAGTACTTC. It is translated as CASSYSGTEETQYF.

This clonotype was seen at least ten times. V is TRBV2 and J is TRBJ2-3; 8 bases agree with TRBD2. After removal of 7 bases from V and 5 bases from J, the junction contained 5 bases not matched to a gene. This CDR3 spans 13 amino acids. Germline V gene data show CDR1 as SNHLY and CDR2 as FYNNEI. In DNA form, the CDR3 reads TGTGCCAGCACTCAGCGGGAGAGAGATACGCAGTATTTT. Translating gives CASTQRERDTQYF. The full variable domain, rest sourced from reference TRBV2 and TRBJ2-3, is EPEVTQTPSHQVTQMGQEVILRCVPISNHLYFYWYRQILGQKVEFLVSFYNNEISEKSEIFDDQFSVERPDGSNFTLKIRSTKLEDSAMYFCASTQRERDTQYFGPGTRLTVL.

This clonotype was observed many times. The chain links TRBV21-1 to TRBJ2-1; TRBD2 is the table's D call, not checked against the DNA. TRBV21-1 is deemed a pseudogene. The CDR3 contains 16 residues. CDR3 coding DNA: TGTGCCAGCAGCGCCAGCGGGAGAAGGGCTATGAATGAGCAGTTCTTC. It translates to CASSASGRRAMNEQFF.

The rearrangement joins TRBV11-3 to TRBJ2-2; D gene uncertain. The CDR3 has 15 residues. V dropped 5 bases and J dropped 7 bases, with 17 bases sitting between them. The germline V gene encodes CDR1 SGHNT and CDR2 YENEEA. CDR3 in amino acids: CASSLSGMAFGELFF. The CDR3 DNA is TGTGCCAGCAGCCTTTCCGGCATGGCTTTCGGGGAGCTGTTTTTT.

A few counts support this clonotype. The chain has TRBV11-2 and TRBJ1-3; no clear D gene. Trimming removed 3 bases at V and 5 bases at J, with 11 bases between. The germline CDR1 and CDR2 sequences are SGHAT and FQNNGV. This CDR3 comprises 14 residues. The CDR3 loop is CASSFSTRRNTIYF. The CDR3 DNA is TGTGCCAGCAGCTTTTCCACCAGAAGAAACACCATATATTTT.

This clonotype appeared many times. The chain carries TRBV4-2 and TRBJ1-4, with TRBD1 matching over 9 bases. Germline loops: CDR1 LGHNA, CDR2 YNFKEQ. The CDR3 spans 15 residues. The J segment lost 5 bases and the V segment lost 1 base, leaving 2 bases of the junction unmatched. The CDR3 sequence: CASSQGGTGNEKLFF. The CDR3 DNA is TGTGCCAGCAGCCAAGGAGGGACAGGGAATGAAAAACTGTTTTTT.

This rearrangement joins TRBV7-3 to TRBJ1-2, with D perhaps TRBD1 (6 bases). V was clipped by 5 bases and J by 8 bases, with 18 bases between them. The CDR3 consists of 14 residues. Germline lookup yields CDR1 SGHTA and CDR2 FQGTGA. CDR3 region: CASSPHTGRGGYTF. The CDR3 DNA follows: TGTGCCAGCAGCCCCCACACAGGGCGCGGCGGCTACACCTTC.

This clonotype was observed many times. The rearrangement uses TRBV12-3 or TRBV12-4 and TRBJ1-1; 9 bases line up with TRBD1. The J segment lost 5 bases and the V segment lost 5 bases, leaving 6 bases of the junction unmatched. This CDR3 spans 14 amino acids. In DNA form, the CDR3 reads TGTGCCAGCAGTATACAGGGGGCGGGTACTGAAGCTTTCTTT. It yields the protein CASSIQGAGTEAFF.

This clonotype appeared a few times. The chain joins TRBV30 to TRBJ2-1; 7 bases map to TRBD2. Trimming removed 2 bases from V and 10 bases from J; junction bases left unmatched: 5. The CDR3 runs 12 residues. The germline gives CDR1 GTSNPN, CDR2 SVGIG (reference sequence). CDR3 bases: TGTGCCTGGAGTACCAGCGGGGCCGAGCAGTTCTTC. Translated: CAWSTSGAEQFF.

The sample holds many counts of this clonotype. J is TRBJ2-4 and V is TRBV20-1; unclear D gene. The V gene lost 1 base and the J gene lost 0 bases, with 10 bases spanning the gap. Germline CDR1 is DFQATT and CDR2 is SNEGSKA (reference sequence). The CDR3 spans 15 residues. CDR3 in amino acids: CSARVGNEAKNIQYF. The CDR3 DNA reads TGCAGTGCTAGAGTTGGGAACGAAGCCAAAAACATTCAGTACTTC.

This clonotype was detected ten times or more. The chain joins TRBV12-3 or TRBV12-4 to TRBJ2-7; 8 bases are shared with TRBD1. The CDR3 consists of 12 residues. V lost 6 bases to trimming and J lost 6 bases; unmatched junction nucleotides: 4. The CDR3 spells CASSGQGTEQYF. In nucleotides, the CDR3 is TGTGCCAGCAGCGGACAGGGCACCGAGCAGTACTTC.

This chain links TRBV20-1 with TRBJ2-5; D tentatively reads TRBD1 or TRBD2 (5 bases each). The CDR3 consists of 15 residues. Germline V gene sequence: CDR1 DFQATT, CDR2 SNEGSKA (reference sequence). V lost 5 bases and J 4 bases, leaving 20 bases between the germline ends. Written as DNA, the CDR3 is TGCAGTGCTGGGGGTATCCGGGACGCCGGAGAGACCCAGTACTTC. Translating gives CSAGGIRDAGETQYF.

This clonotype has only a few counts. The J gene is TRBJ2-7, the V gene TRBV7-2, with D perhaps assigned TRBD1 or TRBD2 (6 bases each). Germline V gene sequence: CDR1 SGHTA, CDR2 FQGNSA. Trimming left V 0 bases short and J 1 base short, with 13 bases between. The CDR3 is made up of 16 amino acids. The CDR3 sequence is CASSLAGAGKSYEQYF. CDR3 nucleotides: TGTGCCAGCAGCTTAGCGGGGGCGGGAAAGTCCTACGAGCAGTACTTC.

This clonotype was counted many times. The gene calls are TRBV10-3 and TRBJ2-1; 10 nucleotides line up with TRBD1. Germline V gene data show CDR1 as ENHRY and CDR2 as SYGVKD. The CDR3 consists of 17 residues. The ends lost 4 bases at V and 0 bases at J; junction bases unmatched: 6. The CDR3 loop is CAISALGTGVSYNEQFF. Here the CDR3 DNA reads TGTGCCATCAGTGCCCTTGGGACAGGGGTCTCCTACAATGAGCAGTTCTTC.

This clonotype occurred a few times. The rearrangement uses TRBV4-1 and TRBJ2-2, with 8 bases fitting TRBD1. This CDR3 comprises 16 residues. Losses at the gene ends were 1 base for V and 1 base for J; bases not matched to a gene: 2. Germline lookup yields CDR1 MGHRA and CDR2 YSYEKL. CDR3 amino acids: CASSQGGTGNTGELFF. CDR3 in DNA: TGCGCCAGCAGCCAAGGGGGGACAGGGAACACCGGGGAGCTGTTTTTT.

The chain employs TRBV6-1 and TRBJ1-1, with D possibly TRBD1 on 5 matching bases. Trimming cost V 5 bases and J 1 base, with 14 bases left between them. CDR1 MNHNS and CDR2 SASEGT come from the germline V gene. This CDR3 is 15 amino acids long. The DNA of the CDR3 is TGTGCCAGCAGTCCTTTGGGGACCTCGAACACTGAAGCTTTCTTT. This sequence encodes CASSPLGTSNTEAFF.

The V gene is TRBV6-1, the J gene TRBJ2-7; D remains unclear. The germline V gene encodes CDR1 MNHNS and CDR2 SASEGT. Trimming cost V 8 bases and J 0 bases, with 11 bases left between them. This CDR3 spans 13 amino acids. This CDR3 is CASLGRFSYEQYF. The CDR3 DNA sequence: TGTGCCAGCCTTGGGCGGTTCTCCTACGAGCAGTACTTC.

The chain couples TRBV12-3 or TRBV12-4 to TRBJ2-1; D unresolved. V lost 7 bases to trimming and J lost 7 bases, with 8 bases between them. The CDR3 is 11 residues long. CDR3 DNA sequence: TGTGCCAGCACCAGAAGGAATGAGCAGTTCTTC. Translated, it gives CASTRRNEQFF.

This CDR3 is CASSWDRDNEQYF. The CDR3 DNA follows: TGTGCCAGCAGCTGGGACAGGGACAACGAGCAGTACTTC. The chain joins TRBV7-6 to TRBJ2-7, with 9 bases identical to TRBD1. CDR1 is SGHVS, CDR2 FNYEAQ, per germline. The CDR3 runs to 13 residues. V gave up 4 bases and J gave up 5 bases; unmatched junction bases: 3.